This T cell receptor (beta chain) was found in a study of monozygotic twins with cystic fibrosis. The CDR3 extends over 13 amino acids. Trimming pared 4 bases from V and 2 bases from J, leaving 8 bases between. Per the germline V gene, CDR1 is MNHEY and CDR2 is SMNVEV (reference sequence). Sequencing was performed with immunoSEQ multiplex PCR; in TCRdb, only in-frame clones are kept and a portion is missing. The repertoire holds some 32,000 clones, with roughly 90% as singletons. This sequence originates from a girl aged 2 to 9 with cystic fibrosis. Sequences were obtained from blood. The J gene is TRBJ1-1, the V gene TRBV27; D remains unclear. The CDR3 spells CASSSQTNTEAFF. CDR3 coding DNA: TGTGCCAGCAGTTCCCAGACAAACACTGAAGCTTTCTTT.